The T cell receptor beta chain described here comes from a study of shared clonotypes between healthy human individuals (dated by TCRdb to about 2020). About the full investigation: The cohort included a few men and a couple of women between 18 and 49 years of age. To increase sequencing depth and limit assay-specific biases, TCR repertoire library preparation and sequencing were carried out by different laboratories using diverse techniques. For each donor, CD4 naive and CD4 memory were each run on three plates, CD8 naive on two plates, and CD8 memory on one plate. The study deeply sequenced blood TCR repertoires of five healthy adults to estimate repertoire size and the extent of clonotype sharing between individuals. Leukapheresis yielded between about 0.85 and 10 billion PBMCs per donor. Findings and caveats that apply to the study as a whole: Because the study included a small number of donors, the genetic and exposure-history diversity represented was limited. Across a handful of donors, about 5% of naive CD4, approximately 3.6% of naive CD8, roughly 2.2% of memory CD4, and about 0.44% of memory CD8 clonotypes were shared. Even with the large sequencing depth, rarefaction of the sorted-subset datasets indicated that sequencing was incomplete. Higher generation probabilities were observed for clonotypes shared by all four sorted-subset donors than for non-shared clonotypes. Sampling was limited to blood, and TCR repertoires in tissue likely differ from TCR repertoires in blood. Pairwise subsampling indicated that sequencing depth was expected to affect the degree of clonotype sharing among donors. Naive subsets generally had larger estimated clonotype richness than memory subsets.

Using the deep immunoSEQ assay, multiplex PCR amplified TCR CDR3 regions from genomic DNA. Extracted genomic DNA from each cell subset was spread evenly across all wells of several immunoSEQ 96-well plates, with each plate serving as a replicate. For sorted subsets, around 200 ng genomic DNA, equal to tens of thousands of T cell genomes, was loaded into each replicate PCR. The purified libraries were quantified using a Qubit 3.0 fluorometer, sized with a Bioanalyzer 2100, and then quantified again using the KAPA Library Quantification kit. A separate single-read 150-cycle Illumina NextSeq 550 flow cell was used to sequence each immunoSEQ 96-well plate. In the source study's methods: The immunoSEQ output contained only junctional sequences without quality scores, so filtering could not match that applied to full-length reads. Sequences were annotated with PyIR, a Python wrapper for IgBLAST v1.9, and V/J genes and CDR3 were assigned using IMGT germline references. Reads were removed for weak V/J assignments (E-value above 1e-6), missing CDR3, stop codons, out-of-frame junctions, or ambiguous translated residues. A V3J clonotype was defined by an identical inferred V gene, J gene, and CDR3 amino acid sequence. To compute the percentage overlap between repertoires, the number of shared unique clonotypes was divided by the size of the smaller repertoire. Richness of each repertoire was evaluated using RTK rarefaction, the Chao1 estimator, and Recon v2.1 estimates of unobserved clonotypes. Generation probabilities for all TCRbeta clonotypes obtained by the gDNA method from several donors were computed using OLGA. This immuneACCESS table, as held by TCRdb, lists in-frame sequences with V and J called but not all clones. Of the missing ones, under half trace to an unresolved V gene in checked studies; the others have no known cause. V and J calls and clone size are as listed in that table; D and trimming were resolved from the DNA. The sample table contains approximately 330,000 clones; only one count was recorded for more than 60% of them. 8.5% to 12% of the sample is held by the ten biggest clonotypes.

For CDR1 and CDR2, the germline V gene lists MNHNS and SASEGT. The CDR3 goes from the cysteine to the phenylalanine over 14 residues. The retained sequence is limited to the CDR3, 42 bases, with the frame set at the first base. V was cut back by 5 bases and J by 6 bases, leaving a gap of 14 bases between them. On this clone itself: Its antigen is unknown. No much larger clonotype is one base removed from it; base qualities were not supplied.

Donors were healthy HIV-negative adults with no recently reported acute infections or vaccinations. Only Caucasian adults living in Nashville, Tennessee, USA were represented among the donors. Magnetic negative selection was used to enrich CD4+ T cells, after which naive cells were positively selected on CD45RA and the negative fraction became the memory subset. Blood was obtained by leukapheresis, after which PBMCs were separated by Ficoll-Histopaque density gradient centrifugation and cryopreserved in liquid nitrogen vapor phase. Analytical flow cytometry was used to check the purity and quantity of every magnetically sorted T cell population. Genomic DNA was isolated from each sorted fraction and quantified by UV absorbance on a Nanodrop 2000c.

The source is a young man in good health. Sequenced sample: memory CD4+ T cells sorted from blood. This specimen's cell subset or site label, interpreted: CD45RA-negative fraction. The chain uses TRBV6-1 and TRBJ1-5; tentative D gene TRBD1, with 6 bases matching. DNA sequence: TGTGCCAGCAGTTCAGGACAGTTCGGTCAGCCCCAGCATTTT. It is translated as CASSSGQFGQPQHF.